The 23 T cell receptor beta chains below were found in one sample sequenced in a study of metastatic and nonmetastatic thyroid tumors (dated by TCRdb to the early 2020s). The library relied on PCR. The run used an Illumina HiSeq 4000. TCRdb trimmed public reads at Q25 via fastp, called clones via MiXCR and kept in-frame beta chains. This sample lists 40,000 or so clones; 17% were detected once. The ten top clones hold approximately 9.8% of the sample. None of the patients had been given any treatment before thyroid surgery. The material sequenced was tumor tissue. The receptors shown here come from a female donor with papillary thyroid cancer or a benign thyroid nodule (not recorded which). Some clones in this sample may be carry-over from other donors' samples.

This clone has a count of ten or more. The V and J genes are TRBV19 and TRBJ1-6, with 7 bases lining up with TRBD1. This CDR3 contains 14 residues. The germline gives CDR1 LNHDA, CDR2 SQIVND (reference sequence). V shed 4 bases and J 4 bases; nucleotides not matched to a gene: 1. The CDR3 region has the DNA TGTGCCAGTAGTACGGGACAGTATAATTCACCCCTCCACTTT. Encoded protein: CASSTGQYNSPLHF.

This clone was found many times. This rearrangement joins TRBV10-3 to TRBJ2-3; D gene uncertain. Per the germline V gene, CDR1 is ENHRY and CDR2 is SYGVKD. The germline V and J ends were trimmed by 3 bases and 1 base, with 5 bases remaining between them. There are 13 residues in the CDR3. The CDR3 region is CAISDSGTDTQYF. The CDR3 DNA follows: TGTGCCATCAGTGACTCTGGCACAGATACGCAGTATTTT.

To note about this clone: This could be a read error, since a much larger clone is one nucleotide away. This rearrangement joins TRBV7-7 to TRBJ2-5; D gene ambiguous. The germline V gene encodes CDR1 SSHAT and CDR2 FNYEAQ (reference sequence). CDR3 size: 14 residues. The CDR3 sequence: CAAHASGFRETQYF. The CDR3 bases are TGTGCTGCACACGCCAGTGGATTTAGGGAGACCCAGTACTTC.

In regard to this clone: Possible read error: a much larger clone is one base away. This rearrangement joins TRBV20-1 to TRBJ1-3; no reliable D call. The germline gives CDR1 DFQATT, CDR2 SNEGSKA (reference sequence). The CDR3 is 18 amino acids. Trimming shortened V by 3 bases and J by 3 bases, and 24 bases separated the two germline ends. DNA for the CDR3: TGCAGTGCTAGGCCCGGGTCTCCGCGGACGGTGTTTGGAAACACCATATATTTT. Protein sequence: CSARPGSPRTVFGNTIYF.

This clone was seen ten or more times. The V gene is TRBV7-2, the J gene TRBJ2-3; D gene uncertain. Trimming pared 5 bases from V and 4 bases from J, leaving 7 bases between. CDR1 SGHTA and CDR2 FQGNSA come from the germline V gene. The CDR3 totals 12 residues. The CDR3 reads CASSPAADTQYF. The CDR3 coding sequence is TGTGCCAGCAGCCCCGCTGCAGATACGCAGTATTTT.

This clone was found a few times. The junction departs from the called germline gene at one end, perhaps through a read error. The gene calls are TRBV20-1 and TRBJ2-7; possibly TRBD1 for D (6 bases). Germline CDR1 DFQATT, CDR2 SNEGSKA (reference sequence). This CDR3 is 13 amino acids long. CDR3 sequence: CSARGQWGWGQYF. The CDR3 nucleotides are TGCAGTGCCAGAGGACAGTGGGGGTGGGGGCAGTACTTC.

This clone was observed at least ten times. The same CDR3 arises from other DNA sequences in this sample as well. This sequence joins TRBV7-9 and TRBJ2-5; D gene uncertain. V was clipped by 4 bases and J by 7 bases, with 7 bases between them. In germline, CDR1 is SEHNR, CDR2 FQNEAQ (reference sequence). This CDR3 comprises 11 residues. CDR3 nucleotide sequence: TGTGCCAGCAGCTCTCCGGGGACCCAGTACTTC. It specifies CASSSPGTQYF.

A single count supports this clone. This chain links TRBV19 with TRBJ2-2; unclear D gene. This CDR3 has 16 amino acids. V lost 3 bases to trimming and J lost 1 base, with 12 bases between them. Per germline, CDR1 LNHDA and CDR2 SQIVND (reference sequence). Written as DNA, the CDR3 is TGTGCCAGTAGTATGTGGAAGGTCTGGAACACCGGGGAGCTGTTTTTT. Its translation: CASSMWKVWNTGELFF.

At least ten counts were recorded for this clone. The chain recombines TRBV12-3 or TRBV12-4 with TRBJ1-5; D is unresolved. The CDR3 covers 13 residues. Trimming pared 5 bases from V and 4 bases from J, leaving 9 bases between. The CDR3 protein is CASSPTGNQPQHF. The CDR3 bases are TGTGCCAGCAGTCCGACGGGGAATCAGCCCCAGCATTTT.

This clone came up a few times. V usage is TRBV12-3 or TRBV12-4 and J usage is TRBJ2-4; maybe TRBD2 (5 bases). Trimming removed 5 bases from V and 2 bases from J, with 16 bases in between. CDR3 length: 16 amino acids. CDR3 sequence reads: CASSLRTGWTKNIQYF. The DNA of the CDR3 is TGTGCCAGCAGTCTAAGGACTGGCTGGACCAAAAACATTCAGTACTTC.

This clone came up many times. A read error may be the cause here, since a much bigger clone is one base away. This CDR3 is also generated by other DNA sequences in the sample. This chain joins TRBV20-1 and TRBJ1-2; D is possibly TRBD1 (5 bases). CDR1 DFQATT and CDR2 SNEGSKA come from the germline V gene (reference sequence). The length of the CDR3 is 15 residues. The CDR3, as DNA: TGCAGTGCCAGAGCCTCAGTACGGGGCGAAGCTGGCTACACCTTC. Residues: CSARASVRGEAGYTF.

This clone was seen at least ten times. The sample holds other DNA sequences that translate to the same CDR3. The chain links TRBV29-1 to TRBJ2-1, with D perhaps assigned TRBD1 or TRBD2 (5 bases each). V dropped 5 bases and J dropped 8 bases, with 22 bases sitting between them. CDR1 is SQVTM and CDR2 is ANQGSEA in the germline V gene. This CDR3 spans 15 amino acids. The CDR3 sequence: CSVRHRTAGVDEQFF. The CDR3 DNA is TGCAGCGTTCGACACAGGACCGCCGGGGTCGATGAGCAGTTCTTC.

This clone was seen many times. For the CDR3, the DNA is TGTGCCAGCAGCCCGGGACGTCCTTGGGATGAGCAGTTCTTC. Amino acid sequence: CASSPGRPWDEQFF. This rearrangement joins TRBV7-2 to TRBJ2-1, with D perhaps being TRBD1 or TRBD2 (5 bases each). V dropped 5 bases and J dropped 8 bases, with 16 bases sitting between them. The CDR3 spans 14 residues. Germline V CDR1 and CDR2: SGHTA, FQGNSA.

This clone showed up many times. This rearrangement joins TRBV5-1 to TRBJ1-1, with D unresolved. Germline lookup yields CDR1 SGHRS and CDR2 YFSETQ. V was trimmed by 0 bases and J by 1 base, leaving 7 bases between them. This CDR3 is 14 amino acids long. In nucleotides, the CDR3 is TGCGCCAGCAGCTTGGCAGCCCCGAACACTGAAGCTTTCTTT. Translating it yields CASSLAAPNTEAFF.

On this clone itself: Because the CDR3 is missing its conserved closing phenylalanine or tryptophan, this is likely a read error. The chain combines TRBV27 with TRBJ2-3, with 8 nucleotides matching TRBD1. Germline V CDR1 and CDR2: MNHEY, SMNVEV (reference sequence). The V gene end was trimmed by 3 bases and the J gene end by 3 bases; junction bases not matched to a gene: 5. This CDR3 spans 15 amino acids. The CDR3 reads CASSLRGQATDTQYL. CDR3 sequence (DNA): TGTGCCAGCAGTTTGAGGGGACAGGCAACAGATACGCAGTATCTT.

This clone was counted a few times. The V call is TRBV27, the J call TRBJ1-2, with D possibly TRBD1 on 6 matching bases. CDR1 and CDR2 from the germline V gene are MNHEY and SMNVEV (reference sequence). The CDR3 contains 15 residues. The V and J ends lost 6 bases and 4 bases respectively, with 18 bases between them. This chain's CDR3 is CASSSRDTFFYGYTF. CDR3 sequence (DNA): TGTGCCAGCAGCTCACGGGACACATTCTTCTATGGCTACACCTTC.

Ten or more counts support this clone. The chain recombines TRBV20-1 with TRBJ2-1; 11 bases line up with TRBD2. V shed 0 bases, J shed 7 bases, and the junction held 11 bases outside the gene matches. Germline V gene lookup returns CDR1 DFQATT and CDR2 SNEGSKA (reference sequence). This CDR3 comprises 17 residues. The DNA for the CDR3 is TGCAGTGCTAGAGATCCTACTAGCGGGAGTAGACAGAATGAGCAGTTCTTC. Protein sequence: CSARDPTSGSRQNEQFF.

This clone appeared many times. This chain connects TRBV7-2 to TRBJ1-5; the match to TRBD1 covers 7 bases. Germline V gene sequence: CDR1 SGHTA, CDR2 FQGNSA. Trimming took 1 base from V and 10 from J; bases not matched to a gene: 10. The CDR3 covers 15 residues. CDR3 amino acids: CASSLVAGTVLPQHF. In nucleotides, the CDR3 is TGTGCCAGCAGCTTAGTGGCCGGGACAGTTCTCCCCCAGCATTTT.

This clone was counted ten times or more. The chain is built from TRBV6-1 and TRBJ2-1; 7 bases map to TRBD2. The V gene end was trimmed by 6 bases and the J gene end by 8 bases; junction bases not matched to a gene: 7. Germline loops: CDR1 MNHNS, CDR2 SASEGT. This CDR3 has 13 residues. The CDR3 DNA reads as TGTGCCAGCAGGACTGGGGGGGGGGATGAGCAGTTCTTC. It yields the protein CASRTGGGDEQFF.

About this clone: Just one base apart from a much larger clone, this may be a read error. Other DNA sequences in this specimen translate into the identical CDR3. The V gene is TRBV6-2 or TRBV6-3, the J gene TRBJ2-7; perhaps D is TRBD1 or TRBD2 (5 bases each). V lost 6 bases and J lost 12, with 21 bases in between. Germline values: CDR1 MNHEY, CDR2 SVGEGT. This CDR3 region has 13 residues. CDR3 region: CASSSGAPRRRYF. CDR3 DNA sequence: TGTGCCAGCAGCTCCGGGGCCCCTCGGAGGCGGTACTTC.

This rearrangement joins TRBV3-1 to TRBJ2-3; D is unclear. V lost 3 bases, J lost 2 bases, and 9 bases lay in between. The CDR3 has 14 amino acids. Germline V gives CDR1 LGHDT, CDR2 YNNKEL (reference sequence). CDR3 bases: TGTGCCAGCAGCCAGGGCCCCTCCACAGATACGCAGTATTTT. The encoded protein is CASSQGPSTDTQYF.

This clone was detected many times. The chain combines TRBV29-1 with TRBJ1-1; 8 nucleotides align to TRBD1. This CDR3 region has 13 residues. Germline CDR1 reads SQVTM; CDR2 reads ANQGSEA. The V segment lost 1 base and the J segment 6 bases; nucleotides outside the gene matches: 4. The DNA of the CDR3 is TGCAGCGTTGAAGGTACAGGGGGTCCTGAAGCTTTCTTT. As protein: CSVEGTGGPEAFF.

This chain uses TRBV7-9 with TRBJ1-2, with D possibly matching TRBD1 (5 bases). CDR3 length: 12 residues. Per germline, CDR1 SEHNR and CDR2 FQNEAQ (reference sequence). Deletions cut 4 bases from V and 7 bases from J, with 10 bases between. The CDR3: CASSSPQGGYTF. The CDR3 region has the DNA TGTGCCAGCAGCTCCCCGCAGGGTGGCTACACCTTC.